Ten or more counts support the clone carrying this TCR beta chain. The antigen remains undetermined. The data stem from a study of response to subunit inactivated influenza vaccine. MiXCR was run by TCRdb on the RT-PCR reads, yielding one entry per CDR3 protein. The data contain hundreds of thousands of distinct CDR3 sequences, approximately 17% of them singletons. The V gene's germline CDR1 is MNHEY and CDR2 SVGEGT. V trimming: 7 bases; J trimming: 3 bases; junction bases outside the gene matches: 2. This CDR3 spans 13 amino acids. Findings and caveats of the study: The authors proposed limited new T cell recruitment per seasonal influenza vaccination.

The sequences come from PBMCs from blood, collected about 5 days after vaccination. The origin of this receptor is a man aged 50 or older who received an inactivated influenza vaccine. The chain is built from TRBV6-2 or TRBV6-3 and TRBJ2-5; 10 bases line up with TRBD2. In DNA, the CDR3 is TGTGCCAGCAACAGCGGGGGGGAAGAGACCCAGTACTTC. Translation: CASNSGGEETQYF.